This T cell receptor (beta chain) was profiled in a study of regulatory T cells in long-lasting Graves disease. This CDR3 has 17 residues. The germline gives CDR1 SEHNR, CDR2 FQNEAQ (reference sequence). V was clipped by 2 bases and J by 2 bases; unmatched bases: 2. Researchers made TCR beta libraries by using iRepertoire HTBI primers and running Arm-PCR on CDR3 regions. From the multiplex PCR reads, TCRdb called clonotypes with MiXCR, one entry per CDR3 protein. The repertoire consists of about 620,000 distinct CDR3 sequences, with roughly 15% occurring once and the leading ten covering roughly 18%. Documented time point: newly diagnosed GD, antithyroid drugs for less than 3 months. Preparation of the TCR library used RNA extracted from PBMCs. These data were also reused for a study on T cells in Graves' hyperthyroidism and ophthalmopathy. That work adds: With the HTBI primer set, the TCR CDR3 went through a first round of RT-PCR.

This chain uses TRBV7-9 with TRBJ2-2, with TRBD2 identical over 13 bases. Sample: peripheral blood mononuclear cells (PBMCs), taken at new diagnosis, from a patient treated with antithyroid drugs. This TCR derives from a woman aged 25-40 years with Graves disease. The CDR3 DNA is TGTGCCAGCAGCTTAAGGGGACTAGCGGGAAACACCGGGGAGCTGTTTTTT. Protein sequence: CASSLRGLAGNTGELFF.